The sequence of this T cell receptor beta chain was determined in a study of tumor-infiltrating lymphocytes in primary liver carcinoma (dated by TCRdb to about 2017). For the study in its entirety: Between late 2015 and early 2016, several patients in China with histopathologically diagnosed primary liver carcinoma had their tumors surgically resected. Of the five patients, three men and two women aged 30 to 69 years, four had hepatocellular carcinoma and one had combined HCC and intrahepatic cholangiocarcinoma. Across five regions of each liver tumor, along with adjacent normal tissue and blood, the study brought together TCRbeta repertoire sequencing, expression microarrays and whole-exome sequencing. A total of 35 or so specimens from 5 patients went through TCRbeta repertoire sequencing, namely 25 tumor regions, 5 adjacent noncancerous liver tissues and 5 peripheral blood samples. High reproducibility was observed for the technical replicate repertoires, with mean shared-clone rates approximately 0.9 and correlation coefficients above 0.95. Tumors of the five patients were stage T1-T3 N0M0 with maximum diameters of roughly 4.2 to 11 cm. Each sample produced roughly 3.5 to 7.5 million productive TCRbeta reads, and read depth showed no significant difference between tissue types.

Using a constant-region primer and ProtoScript II reverse transcriptase, TCRbeta-specific cDNA was reverse-transcribed from about 460 ng total RNA. Three nested multiplex PCR rounds, following a slightly modified ARM-PCR procedure, were used to build the TCRbeta libraries. Multiplex TRBV1-TRBV30 forward primers and a Cbeta reverse primer were used in the first two PCR rounds, each of which was run for roughly 10 cycles. A final 25-cycle PCR with Deep VentR polymerase added sample barcodes and Illumina adapters. Before sequencing, amplicons of 200-500 bp were purified from gel using a QIAquick gel extraction kit. An Illumina HiSeq 2500 was used to sequence the TCRbeta amplicons, generating 250-bp paired-end reads. Per the source publication's procedure: To recover full CDR3 sequences, reads were quality-trimmed using Trimmomatic v0.33 and paired reads were then merged using FLASH v1.2.11. V, D and J germline segments were assigned to the rearranged TCRbeta sequences using MiGEC v1.2.1b. VDJtools v1.0.0 computed clonotype statistics and Shannon-Wiener diversity indices. Except for diversity analysis, only each sample's 250 most abundant clonotypes were used in subsequent analyses to reduce sampling bias. TCRdb's own reprocessing of the public reads used fastp at Q25 and MiXCR and kept productive beta chains. Identical CDR3 proteins give one entry, which carries the most common genes and DNA. In this record, the V and J calls reflect TCRdb's handling and not the investigators' own analysis. The sample table records some 190,000 distinct CDR3 sequences; less than 65% of these occur just once. Around 74% of the sample is held by the ten biggest clonotypes.

RNA from unsorted whole blood was extracted with TRIzol reagent, and germline DNA was obtained with the DNeasy Blood & Tissue kit. At the time of sampling, the patients were treatment-naive and had chronic HBV infection. Before surgery, 3 to 5 milliliters of peripheral blood were drawn into K2EDTA tubes. Measured from the cysteine to the phenylalanine, the CDR3 is 11 residues long. CDR3 DNA only is kept here, 33 bases in frame from base 1. As encoded in the germline V gene, CDR1 is LGHNA while CDR2 is YNFKEQ. Study-wide findings and limitations: Only 4 or 5 patients were included in the study, and the authors note that the findings should be validated in a larger study. Comparison of CD4+ and CD8+ T cell repertoires was precluded by the use of bulk unsorted samples. Because only the TCR beta chain was sequenced and unpaired alpha chains were not captured, true repertoire diversity is likely underestimated. The top 250 clones made up a significantly larger repertoire fraction in tumors than in blood (p = 0.039). Pairs of tumor regions showed greater repertoire overlap (mean roughly 35%) than tumor-adjacent pairs (around 17%) or tumor-blood pairs (approximately 14%), which is consistent with antigen-driven expansion.

This clonotype was picked up one time. Its antigen remains unidentified. One base away lies a much larger clone, so this may be a sequencing read error. The rearrangement joined TRBV4-2 to TRBJ2-1; TRBD1 fits 8 bases in the junction. The TCR originated in a man between 35 and 55 years old with primary liver carcinoma and hepatitis B virus infection. Material for sequencing was peripheral blood. The CDR3 reads CASSDGDRMLF. In nucleotide form, the sequence is TGTGCCAGCTCTGACGGGGACAGGATGCTCTTC.